This T cell receptor beta chain was retrieved from a study of blood T cell repertoires in COVID-19. Participants came from fewer than 25 US areas, aged roughly 18 to 100 years. The repertoire was sequenced with immunoSEQ multiplex PCR; TCRdb's copy has only in-frame clones and lacks some. The sample includes just over 300,000 clones, 80% to 90% seen only once; the top ten take about 4.2%. The CDR3 sequence is 14 residues long. Germline lookup yields CDR1 SGHAT and CDR2 FQNNGV. Trimming took off 2 bases at V and 0 bases at J, with 7 bases between the two ends. This clone showed up just once. This chain connects TRBV11-2 to TRBJ1-2, with D possibly matching TRBD1 (5 bases). Sequencing was done on a sample of PBMCs or T cells enriched from blood (not recorded which). This TCR derives from a young man who had recovered from COVID-19. CDR3 residues: CASSLPGANYGYTF. In DNA, the CDR3 is TGTGCCAGCAGCTTACCGGGGGCTAACTATGGCTACACCTTC. Together with reference TRBV11-2 and TRBJ1-2, the CDR3 gives the full variable domain: EAGVAQSPRYKIIEKRQSVAFWCNPISGHATLYWYQQILGQGPKLLIQFQNNGVVDDSQLPKDRFSAERLKGVDSTLKIQPAKLEDSAVYLCASSLPGANYGYTFGSGTRLTVV.